Presented here are 32 T cell receptor beta chains from one specimen sequenced in a study of blood T cell repertoires in COVID-19. Profiling relied on immunoSEQ multiplex PCR, and the TCRdb table lists in-frame clones only, not all of them. The sample has around 83,000 clones, roughly 88% seen once. Sequencing used peripheral blood. Receptor source: a man in his fifties or sixties with active or convalescent COVID-19.

This sequence joins TRBV7-9 and TRBJ1-5; D uncertain. This CDR3 is built from 14 residues. The V gene lost 7 bases and the J gene lost 5 bases, with 15 bases spanning the gap. The germline gives CDR1 SEHNR, CDR2 FQNEAQ (reference sequence). The DNA of the CDR3 is TGTGCCAGCAACGAACTCCTCGGGGATCAGCCCCAGCATTTT. This codes for CASNELLGDQPQHF. The whole variable domain, remainder taken from reference TRBV7-9 and TRBJ1-5, is DTGVSQNPRHKITKRGQNVTFRCDPISEHNRLYWYRQTLGQGPEFLTYFQNEAQLEKSRLLSDRFSAERPKGSFSTLEIQRTEQGDSAMYLCASNELLGDQPQHFGDGTRLSIL.

This chain links TRBV28 with TRBJ2-7; tentative D call: TRBD1 (6 bases). The CDR3 contains 15 residues. V lost 8 bases and J 2 bases, leaving 19 bases between the germline ends. Germline loops: CDR1 MDHEN, CDR2 SYDVKM. The CDR3 sequence: CASPPRDTATYEQYF. For the CDR3, the DNA is TGTGCCAGCCCGCCCCGGGACACCGCTACCTACGAGCAGTACTTC.

The genes are TRBV3-1 (or the pseudogene TRBV3-2) and TRBJ1-1; 9 positions match TRBD1. This CDR3 is 16 amino acids long. The J segment lost 6 bases and the V segment lost 1 base, leaving 9 bases of the junction unmatched. Germline V lookup: CDR1 LGHDT, CDR2 YNNKEL (reference sequence). The CDR3 DNA is TGTGCCAGCAGCCAAGGGACAGGGGTTATGGGGGCTGAAGCTTTCTTT. Encoded protein: CASSQGTGVMGAEAFF.

This clone was recorded only once. This chain links TRBV6-2 or TRBV6-3 with TRBJ1-5; D may be TRBD1 (6 bases). This CDR3 comprises 16 residues. The germline V gene has CDR1 MNHEY and CDR2 SVGEGT. Between the trimmed V and J ends, which lost 3 bases and 3 bases, there was a span of 15 bases. In nucleotides, the CDR3 is TGTGCCAGCAGTTATTATAGGACAGCGAACAATCAGCCCCAGCATTTT. Translated: CASSYYRTANNQPQHF.

V usage is TRBV5-5 and J usage is TRBJ2-3; TRBD2 matches at 12 bases. Trimming cost V 4 bases and J 6 bases; bases outside gene matches: 9. The CDR3 runs to 16 residues. Germline values: CDR1 SGHKS, CDR2 YYEKEE (reference sequence). The CDR3 nucleotides are TGTGCCAGCAGCACCGGACTAGCGGGGACCTTCGATACGCAGTATTTT. Residues: CASSTGLAGTFDTQYF.

CDR3 region: CASSPTGQAPNYGYTF. The CDR3 region has the DNA TGTGCCAGCTCACCGACGGGACAGGCCCCTAACTATGGCTACACCTTC. The rearrangement uses TRBV18 and TRBJ1-2, with 8 bases matching TRBD1. The junction had 6 bases not matched to a gene; V was cut back by 3 bases and J by 0 bases. The CDR3 extends over 16 amino acids. Looked up from germline, CDR1 is KGHSH and CDR2 is LQKENI.

The rearrangement links TRBV5-1 to TRBJ2-7, with TRBD1 identical over 7 bases. J lost 2 bases, V lost 4 bases, and 9 bases had no gene match. The CDR3 loop spans 15 amino acids. The germline V gene has CDR1 SGHRS and CDR2 YFSETQ. CDR3 nucleotide sequence: TGCGCCAGCAGCCCGGGACAGCTAAGCACCTACGAGCAGTACTTC. Residues: CASSPGQLSTYEQYF.

J is TRBJ1-4 and V is TRBV10-1; maybe TRBD1 (5 bases). This CDR3 contains 13 residues. Trimming pared 8 bases from V and 1 base from J, leaving 8 bases between. Germline CDR1 is WNHNN and CDR2 is SYGVQD (reference sequence). The CDR3 bases are TGCGCCAGCTCAAGGGGAACTAATGAAAAACTGTTTTTT. It translates to CASSRGTNEKLFF.

The J gene is TRBJ1-3, the V gene TRBV10-3; weak D call: TRBD1 (5 bases). Trimming removed 7 bases from V and 4 bases from J, with 17 bases in between. The length of the CDR3 is 15 residues. From germline, CDR1 is ENHRY and CDR2 SYGVKD. The CDR3 loop is CAIISAEGEGNTIYF. Written as DNA, the CDR3 is TGTGCCATCATCTCGGCGGAAGGGGAAGGAAACACCATATATTTT.

The rearrangement joins TRBV7-2 to TRBJ1-6; D remains ambiguous. V was cut by 0 bases and J by 6 bases, with 6 bases left in between. This CDR3 has 14 amino acids. The germline V gene has CDR1 SGHTA and CDR2 FQGNSA. The CDR3 nucleotides read TGTGCCAGCAGCTTAGCAGCAAGTAATTCACCCCTCCACTTT. It encodes CASSLAASNSPLHF. Drawing the rest from reference TRBV7-2 and TRBJ1-6, the complete variable domain is GAGVSQSPSNKVTEKGKDVELRCDPISGHTALYWYRQSLGQGLEFLIYFQGNSAPDKSGLPSDRFSAERTGGSVSTLTIQRTQQEDSAVYLCASSLAASNSPLHFGNGTRLTVT.

The chain carries TRBV29-1 and TRBJ1-1; unclear D gene. Trimming removed 7 bases at V and 4 bases at J, with 16 bases between. There are 13 residues in the CDR3. Per the germline V gene, CDR1 is SQVTM and CDR2 is ANQGSEA. The CDR3 here is CSGAGSWGTEAFF. The CDR3 coding sequence is TGCAGCGGCGCGGGGAGCTGGGGCACTGAAGCTTTCTTT.

This sequence joins TRBV19 and TRBJ1-1; 7 bases agree with TRBD1. V gave up 6 bases and J gave up 2 bases; unmatched junction bases: 12. This CDR3 spans 16 amino acids. Germline V gene sequence: CDR1 LNHDA, CDR2 SQIVND (reference sequence). CDR3 sequence (DNA): TGTGCCAGTAGGGAAAGATCAGGGGGAATTAACACTGAAGCTTTCTTT. Its translation is CASRERSGGINTEAFF.

This clone was seen once. CDR3 sequence: CASSDIRDRGHEQFF. CDR3 nucleotide sequence: TGTGCCAGCAGTGATATCCGGGACAGGGGGCATGAGCAGTTCTTC. V and J are TRBV6-1 and TRBJ2-1; 12 bases are a match to TRBD1. The CDR3 length is 15 residues. From germline, CDR1 is MNHNS and CDR2 SASEGT. V lost 3 bases, J lost 8 bases, and 5 bases stayed unmatched.

With regard to this clone: Mismatch with germline at one junction end may stem from a read error. DNA of the CDR3: TGTGCCAGCAGCCTAGCAGGAGGCACTAATGAAAAACTGTTTTTT. Its translation is CASSLAGGTNEKLFF. This chain links TRBV7-7 with TRBJ1-4; D is ambiguous. Germline V lookup: CDR1 SSHAT, CDR2 FNYEAQ (reference sequence). The CDR3 has 15 amino acids. Based on the CDR3 plus reference TRBV7-7 and TRBJ1-4, the full variable domain is GAGVSQSPRYKVTKRGQDVTLRCDPISSHATLYWYQQALGQGPEFLTYFNYEAQPDKSGLPSDRFSAERPEGSISTLTIQRTEQRDSAMYRCASSLAGGTNEKLFFGSGTQLSVL.

This clone has more than one count but fewer than ten. This sequence joins TRBV21-1 and TRBJ1-2; no DNA check was done on the table's D call, TRBD1. TRBV21-1 is recorded as a pseudogene. The CDR3 is made up of 13 amino acids. CDR3 bases: TGTGCCAGCAACCGGACAGGGTTAAGTGGCTACACCTTC. Amino acids: CASNRTGLSGYTF.

V usage is TRBV2 and J usage is TRBJ2-1, with unresolved D. The ends were cut back, 4 bases at V and 6 bases at J, with 13 bases in the middle. The CDR3 covers 14 residues. Germline V lookup: CDR1 SNHLY, CDR2 FYNNEI. For the CDR3, the DNA is TGTGCCAGCAGTGTTTTGGCGGCCTCCAATGAGCAGTTCTTC. It encodes CASSVLAASNEQFF.

The chain has TRBV2 and TRBJ1-6; tentatively, D is TRBD1 (5 bases). The ends were cut back, 7 bases at V and 9 bases at J, with 10 bases in the middle. Germline CDR1 is SNHLY and CDR2 is FYNNEI. This CDR3 has 12 residues. As DNA, the CDR3 is TGTGCCAGCAATGGGGCCCGTTCACCCCTCCACTTT. Protein product: CASNGARSPLHF.

This rearrangement joins TRBV5-4 to TRBJ2-1; TRBD1 matches 9 bases. The CDR3 has 15 amino acids. V was clipped by 0 bases and J by 2 bases; unmatched bases: 0. Germline CDR1 and CDR2: SGHNT and YYREEE (reference sequence). Written as DNA, the CDR3 is TGTGCCAGCAGCTTGGGACAGGGGGCCTACAATGAGCAGTTCTTC. It yields the protein CASSLGQGAYNEQFF.

V gene TRBV3-1 (or the pseudogene TRBV3-2) combines with J gene TRBJ2-2, with D possibly matching TRBD2 (6 bases). Trimming cost V 3 bases and J 6 bases, with 14 bases left between them. The length of the CDR3 is 15 residues. Germline CDR1 and CDR2: LGHDT and YNNKEL (reference sequence). The CDR3 sequence: CASSHPGGTSGELFF. As DNA, the CDR3 is TGTGCCAGCAGCCATCCGGGCGGGACGTCCGGGGAGCTGTTTTTT.

This clone appeared once. The chain combines TRBV4-3 with TRBJ1-2; D possibly corresponds to TRBD1 (6 bases). CDR1 is LGHNA, CDR2 YSLEER, per germline. This CDR3 region has 15 residues. Trimming cost V 4 bases and J 3 bases, with 15 bases left between them. CDR3 nucleotide sequence: TGCGCCAGCAGCCCCGATACAGGGTACTACTATGGCTACACCTTC. It specifies CASSPDTGYYYGYTF.

This rearrangement joins TRBV6-6 to TRBJ1-3; D remains unclear. The CDR3 has 15 amino acids. In germline, CDR1 is MNHNY, CDR2 SVGAGI (reference sequence). Trimming cost V 6 bases and J 9 bases, with 21 bases left between them. This CDR3 reads CASSQYGRTGSTIYF. CDR3 coding DNA: TGTGCCAGCAGCCAGTACGGGAGAACCGGGAGCACCATATATTTT.

The CDR3 region has the DNA TGTGCCACCAGCAGAGCTTTCCCCTCAGTAAAGCAGTACTTC. This gives the protein CATSRAFPSVKQYF. V is TRBV15 and J is TRBJ2-7; D not certain. Germline V gene lookup returns CDR1 LNHNV and CDR2 YYDKDF (reference sequence). V was trimmed by 1 base and J by 8 bases, leaving 15 bases between them. CDR3 size: 14 residues.

The sample holds a few counts of this clone. V and J are TRBV6-2 or TRBV6-3 and TRBJ1-5; the match to TRBD1 covers 7 bases. Germline CDR1 and CDR2: MNHEY and SVGEGT. This CDR3 region has 16 residues. The V and J ends lost 2 bases and 8 bases, in that order; junction bases with no gene match: 12. CDR3 residues: CASSYALGGQIKPQHF. CDR3 nucleotides: TGTGCCAGCAGTTACGCTCTAGGGGGCCAGATCAAGCCCCAGCATTTT.

This clone was observed a single time. The chain couples TRBV5-4 to TRBJ2-5; TRBD1 is a possible D gene (6 bases). The CDR3 totals 13 residues. V lost 4 bases, J lost 4 bases, and 11 bases lay in between. Germline-derived CDR1 and CDR2 are SGHNT and YYREEE (reference sequence). CDR3 loop: CASSPQGRETQYF. The CDR3 DNA reads TGTGCCAGCAGCCCACAGGGTCGAGAGACCCAGTACTTC.

The chain links TRBV4-2 to TRBJ2-7, with 12 bases identical to TRBD1. Germline trimming cut 1 base from V and 7 bases from J; bases unmatched to any gene: 11. The CDR3 contains 17 residues. Germline V gene lookup returns CDR1 LGHNA and CDR2 YNFKEQ. As DNA, the CDR3 is TGTGCCAGCAGCCAAGCCCTGGGGGACAGGGGGCGGTCAGAGCAGTACTTC. Its translation: CASSQALGDRGRSEQYF.

V usage is TRBV7-2 and J usage is TRBJ1-2; a possible D gene is TRBD1 (5 bases). The ends were cut back, 2 bases at V and 4 bases at J, with 11 bases in the middle. Germline V CDR1 and CDR2: SGHTA, FQGNSA. CDR3 length: 14 residues. CDR3 in DNA: TGTGCCAGCAGCTTACGCGGGGACCTCTATGGCTACACCTTC. Translating it yields CASSLRGDLYGYTF.

J is TRBJ1-1 and V is TRBV6-5, with 7 bases lining up with TRBD1. CDR3 size: 14 residues. V lost 7 bases, J lost 1 base, and 6 bases stayed unmatched. Germline CDR1 and CDR2: MNHEY and SVGAGI. CDR3 DNA: TGTGCCAGCAAAGGGACAGCGCAGAACACTGAAGCTTTCTTT. As protein: CASKGTAQNTEAFF.

There are a few counts of this clone. The gene calls are TRBV4-2 and TRBJ1-3, with D uncertain. Germline CDR1 LGHNA, CDR2 YNFKEQ. The CDR3 length is 16 residues. Trimming removed 8 bases from V and 3 bases from J, with 20 bases in between. This CDR3 is CASEAGPGTGGNTIYF. The CDR3 DNA is TGTGCCAGCGAGGCTGGTCCGGGTACTGGTGGAAACACCATATATTTT.

This chain connects TRBV2 to TRBJ2-5; 12 bases match TRBD1. With V trimmed by 5 bases and J by 4 bases, 2 bases remained unmatched. Per the germline V gene, CDR1 is SNHLY and CDR2 is FYNNEI. The CDR3 consists of 14 residues. Written as DNA, the CDR3 is TGTGCCAGCAGTCGGGACAGGGGGCGAGAGACCCAGTACTTC. Protein: CASSRDRGRETQYF.

The chain has TRBV30 and TRBJ1-3; 7 bases are shared with TRBD1. The length of the CDR3 is 18 residues. Germline lookup yields CDR1 GTSNPN and CDR2 SVGIG (reference sequence). V lost 3 bases to trimming and J lost 1 base; unmatched junction nucleotides: 15. The CDR3 here is CAWRDTRTGRGSGNTIYF. The CDR3 coding sequence is TGTGCCTGGAGAGACACTCGGACAGGACGGGGATCTGGAAACACCATATATTTT.

This clone was counted a few times. CDR3 sequence (DNA): TGTGCCACACTTAACCTCCACGAGCAGTACTTC. Protein sequence: CATLNLHEQYF. The chain couples TRBV10-3 to TRBJ2-7; D remains ambiguous. Germline V CDR1 and CDR2: ENHRY, SYGVKD. This CDR3 has 11 residues. The V gene lost 10 bases and the J gene lost 5 bases, with 12 bases spanning the gap.

The chain recombines TRBV18 with TRBJ1-1; D possibly corresponds to TRBD1 (6 bases). V dropped 1 base and J dropped 4 bases, with 19 bases sitting between them. The CDR3 loop spans 17 amino acids. Germline loops: CDR1 KGHSH, CDR2 LQKENI. The CDR3 DNA reads TGTGCCAGCTCACCACGGTTCGGGACCGAGACAGGCACTGAAGCTTTCTTT. Protein: CASSPRFGTETGTEAFF.